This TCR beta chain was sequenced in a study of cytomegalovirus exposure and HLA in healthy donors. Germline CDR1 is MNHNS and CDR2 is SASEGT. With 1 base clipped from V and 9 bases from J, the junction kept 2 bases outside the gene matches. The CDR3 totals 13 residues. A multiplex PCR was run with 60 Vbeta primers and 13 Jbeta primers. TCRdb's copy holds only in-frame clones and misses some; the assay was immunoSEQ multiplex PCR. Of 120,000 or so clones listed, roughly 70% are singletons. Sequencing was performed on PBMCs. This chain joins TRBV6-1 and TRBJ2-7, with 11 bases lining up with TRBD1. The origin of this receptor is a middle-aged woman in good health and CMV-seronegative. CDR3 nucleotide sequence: TGTGCCAGCAGTGAAGGGACAGGGGGCAGGCAGTACTTC. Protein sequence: CASSEGTGGRQYF.